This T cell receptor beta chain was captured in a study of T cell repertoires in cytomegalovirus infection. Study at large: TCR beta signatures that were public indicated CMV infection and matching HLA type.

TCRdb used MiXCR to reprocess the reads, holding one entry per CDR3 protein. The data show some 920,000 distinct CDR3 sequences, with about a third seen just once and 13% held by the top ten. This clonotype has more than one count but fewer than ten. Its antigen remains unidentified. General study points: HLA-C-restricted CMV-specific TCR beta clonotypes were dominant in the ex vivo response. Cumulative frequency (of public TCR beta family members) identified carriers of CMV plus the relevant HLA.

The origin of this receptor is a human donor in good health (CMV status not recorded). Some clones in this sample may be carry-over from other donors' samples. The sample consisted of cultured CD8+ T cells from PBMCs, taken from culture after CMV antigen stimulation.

DNA of the CDR3: TGTGCCAGCAGTTACCTCCTTTCAGGGGCGGGTCGAGGGGCTACGAACACCGGGGAGCTGTTTTTT. Its protein is CASSYLLSGAGRGATNTGELFF. The chain has TRBV6-6 and TRBJ2-2; D might be TRBD1 (6 bases). V lost 2 bases to trimming and J lost 0 bases, with 28 bases between them. The length of the CDR3 is 22 residues. Looked up from germline, CDR1 is MNHNY and CDR2 is SVGAGI (reference sequence).